These T cell receptor beta chains were read from a single sample in a study of T-cell reconstitution after alpha-beta-depleted transplantation in children. MiXCR, run by TCRdb on the PCR reads, gives a single entry per CDR3 protein. This table has some 200,000 distinct CDR3 sequences, roughly 10% appearing once. The input for sequencing was PBMCs, taken before TCRalphabeta/CD19-depleted stem cell transplant. These receptor sequences come from a child less than two years old with acute myeloid leukemia, due to receive a stem cell transplant. Each CDR3 is given with its conserved first and last residue. D genes are given only for firm matches. A clone size is listed for some rows: how often the clone was seen (once, few, many), or a class if it is expanded.

V	D	J	size	DNA	CDR3
TRBV5-6	.	TRBJ2-5	few	TGTGCCAGCAGCACTCGGCGACTAGGGGGGGAGACCCAGTACTTC	CASSTRRLGGETQYF
TRBV12-3/TRBV12-4	.	TRBJ2-7	many	TGTGCCAGCAGTAACCAAGGACAGACTCCCTACTACGAGCAGTACTTC	CASSNQGQTPYYEQYF
TRBV4-3	TRBD2	TRBJ2-2	many	TGCGCCAGCAGCCAAGATAATGGGGGGGCGAACACCGGGGAGCTGTTTTTT	CASSQDNGGANTGELFF
TRBV24-1	.	TRBJ2-2	many	TGTGCCACCAGTGATTTCCTCTCAGGGGCTAACGGGGAGCTGTTTTTT	CATSDFLSGANGELFF
TRBV5-5	.	TRBJ2-3	.	TGTGCCAGCAGCTTGATTGCGCAGACCACAGATACGCAGTATTTT	CASSLIAQTTDTQYF
TRBV20-1	.	TRBJ2-5	many	TGCAGTGCTAGACACAGCCCCAAGTCTTCCCAAGAGACCCAGTACTTC	CSARHSPKSSQETQYF
TRBV20-1	TRBD1	TRBJ1-1	many	TGCAGTGCTCCCAAGGGGGCGGGGGAAGCTTTCTTT	CSAPKGAGEAFF
TRBV7-9	TRBD1	TRBJ2-1	.	TGTGCCAGCAGCCCTGGAAGGGGGCGGTACAATGAGCAGTTCTTC	CASSPGRGRYNEQFF
TRBV20-1	TRBD2	TRBJ2-7	many	TGCAGTGCTAGAGATGGGGCGGGAGCCTACGAGCAGTACTTC	CSARDGAGAYEQYF
TRBV20-1	.	TRBJ1-1	many	TGCAGTGCTTCCGGGGACTTGAACACTGAAGCTTTCTTT	CSASGDLNTEAFF
TRBV30	TRBD1	TRBJ1-5	many	TGTGCCTGGACACAGGGGGCGAGCAATCAGCCCCAGCATTTT	CAWTQGASNQPQHF
TRBV7-9	.	TRBJ2-2	many	TGTGCCAGCAGCAAGTACGAGGGGGCGAACACCGGGGAGCTGTTTTTT	CASSKYEGANTGELFF
TRBV7-9	TRBD1	TRBJ1-2	many	TGTGCCAGCAGCCCAGGACAGGGGTTAGGTGGCTACACCTTC	CASSPGQGLGGYTF
TRBV7-9	.	TRBJ2-1	many	TGTGCCAGCAGCTTGCCCCGGGCCCCAAAGTTCTTC	CASSLPRAPKFF
TRBV11-3	TRBD2	TRBJ2-1	many	TGTGCCAGCAGCTTCAGTCTAGCGGGCGTGTACAATGAGCAGTTCTTC	CASSFSLAGVYNEQFF
TRBV29-1	.	TRBJ2-3	many	TGCAGCGTTGAAGATCAGCCGGCGACAGATACGCAGTATTTT	CSVEDQPATDTQYF
TRBV7-6	TRBD2	TRBJ2-7	many	TGTGCCAGCAGCTCGTACCTAGCGGGAGGGGACTACGAGCAGTACTTC	CASSSYLAGGDYEQYF
TRBV7-9	.	TRBJ1-1	many	TGTGCCAGCAGCTTAGCGACACAGGGCCAAGCTTTCTTT	CASSLATQGQAFF
TRBV20-1	TRBD2	TRBJ2-7	many	TGCAGTGCTAGAGATTTAAGGGAGGGCCACAACGAGCAGTACTTC	CSARDLREGHNEQYF
TRBV20-1	.	TRBJ2-5	.	TGCAGTGCTAGAGATAGATACAGGGACCTGGGAGAGACCCAGTACTTC	CSARDRYRDLGETQYF
TRBV11-2	TRBD2	TRBJ2-5	many	TGTGCCAGCAGCTTCCTAGCGGGAGGACCGGAGACCCAGTACTTC	CASSFLAGGPETQYF
TRBV20-1	.	TRBJ1-2	many	TGCAGTGCGAGTCCACTTGGGTATAGCGATGGCTACACCTTC	CSASPLGYSDGYTF
TRBV20-1	.	TRBJ2-4	.	TGCAGTGCCTCCGCCGGGATCACAGCCAAAAACATTCAGTACTTC	CSASAGITAKNIQYF
TRBV4-2	.	TRBJ2-1	few	TGTGCCAGCAGCCAATACGGACACTCCTACAATGAGCAGTTCTTC	CASSQYGHSYNEQFF
TRBV5-1	TRBD1	TRBJ2-7	many	TGCGCCAGCAGCTTGGAGACAGGGGCGATCAACGAGCAGTACTTC	CASSLETGAINEQYF
TRBV5-1	.	TRBJ1-1	few	TGCGCCAGCAGCGTACAGGCGACGAACACTGAAGCTTTCTTT	CASSVQATNTEAFF
TRBV20-1	TRBD1	TRBJ1-5	many	TGCAGTGCTCTGGCAGGTCAGGGGGGCAATCAGCCCCAGCATTTT	CSALAGQGGNQPQHF
TRBV28	.	TRBJ1-2	many	TGTGCCAGCAGCCGGGGGCATGGCTACACCTTC	CASSRGHGYTF
TRBV11-2	.	TRBJ2-7	many	TGTGCCAGCAGCTCATCCGGGACTGGTTACTTC	CASSSSGTGYF
TRBV5-1	TRBD1	TRBJ2-5	many	TGCGCCAGCAGCTTGGAAATGAGGGGGCGCGGGGAGACCCAGTACTTC	CASSLEMRGRGETQYF
TRBV7-2	TRBD2	TRBJ2-4	many	TGTGCCAGCAGCTTAGCGGCTAGCGGGATCAACATTCAGTACTTC	CASSLAASGINIQYF